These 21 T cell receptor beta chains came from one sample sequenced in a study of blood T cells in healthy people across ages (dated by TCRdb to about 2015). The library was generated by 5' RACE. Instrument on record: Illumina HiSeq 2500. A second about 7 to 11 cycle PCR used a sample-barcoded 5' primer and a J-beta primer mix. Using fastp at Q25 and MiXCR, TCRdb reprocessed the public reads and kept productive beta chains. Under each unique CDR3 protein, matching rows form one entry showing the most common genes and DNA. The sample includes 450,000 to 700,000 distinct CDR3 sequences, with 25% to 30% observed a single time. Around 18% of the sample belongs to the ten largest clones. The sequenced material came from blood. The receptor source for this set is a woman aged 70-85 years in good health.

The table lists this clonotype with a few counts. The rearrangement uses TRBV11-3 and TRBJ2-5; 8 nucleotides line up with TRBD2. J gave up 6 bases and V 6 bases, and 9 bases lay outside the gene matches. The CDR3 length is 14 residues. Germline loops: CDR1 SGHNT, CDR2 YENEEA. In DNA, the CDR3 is TGTGCCAGCAGTCCTCGGACTAGCCTGCAGACCCAGTACTTC. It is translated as CASSPRTSLQTQYF.

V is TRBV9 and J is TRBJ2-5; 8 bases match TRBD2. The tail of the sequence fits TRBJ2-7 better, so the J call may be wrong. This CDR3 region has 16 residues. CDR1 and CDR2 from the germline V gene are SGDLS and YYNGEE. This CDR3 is CASSQSGERGRYEQYF. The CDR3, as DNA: TGTGCCAGCAGCCAGAGTGGAGAGCGGGGGAGGTACGAGCAGTACTTC.

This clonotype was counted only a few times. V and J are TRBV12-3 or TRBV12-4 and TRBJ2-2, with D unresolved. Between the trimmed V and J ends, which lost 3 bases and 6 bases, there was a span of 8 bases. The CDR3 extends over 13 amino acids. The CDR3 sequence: CASSLVMSGELFF. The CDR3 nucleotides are TGTGCCAGCAGTTTGGTTATGTCCGGGGAGCTGTTTTTT.

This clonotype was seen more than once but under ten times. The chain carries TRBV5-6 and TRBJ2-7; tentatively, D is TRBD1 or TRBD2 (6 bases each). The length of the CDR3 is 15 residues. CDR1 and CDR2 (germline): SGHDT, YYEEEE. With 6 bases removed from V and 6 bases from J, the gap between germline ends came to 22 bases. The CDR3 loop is CASTGKGGISSEQYF. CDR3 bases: TGTGCCAGCACCGGCAAAGGGGGGATATCTAGCGAGCAGTACTTC.

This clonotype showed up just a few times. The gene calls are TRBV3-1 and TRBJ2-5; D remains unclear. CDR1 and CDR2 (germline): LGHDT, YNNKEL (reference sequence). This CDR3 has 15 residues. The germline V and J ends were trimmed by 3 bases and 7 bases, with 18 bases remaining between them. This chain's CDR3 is CASSHPAHDLRTQYF. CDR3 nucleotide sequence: TGTGCCAGCAGCCATCCCGCCCACGATCTTAGGACCCAGTACTTC.

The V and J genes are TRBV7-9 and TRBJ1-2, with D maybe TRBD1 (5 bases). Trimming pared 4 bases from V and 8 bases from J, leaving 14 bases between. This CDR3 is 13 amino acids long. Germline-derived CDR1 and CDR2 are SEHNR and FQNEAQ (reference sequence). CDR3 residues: CASSSDSPLGYTF. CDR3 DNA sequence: TGTGCCAGCAGCTCTGACAGCCCCCTAGGCTACACCTTC.

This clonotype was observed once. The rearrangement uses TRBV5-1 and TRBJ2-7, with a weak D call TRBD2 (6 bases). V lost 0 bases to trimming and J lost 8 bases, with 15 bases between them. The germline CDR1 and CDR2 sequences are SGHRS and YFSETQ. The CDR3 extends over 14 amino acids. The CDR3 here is CASSLEDGGLKQYF. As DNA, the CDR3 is TGCGCCAGCAGCTTGGAGGACGGAGGGCTCAAGCAGTACTTC. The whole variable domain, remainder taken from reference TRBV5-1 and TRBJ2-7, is KAGVTQTPRYLIKTRGQQVTLSCSPISGHRSVSWYQQTPGQGLQFLFEYFSETQRNKGNFPGRFSGRQFSNSRSEMNVSTLELGDSALYLCASSLEDGGLKQYFGPGTRLTVT.

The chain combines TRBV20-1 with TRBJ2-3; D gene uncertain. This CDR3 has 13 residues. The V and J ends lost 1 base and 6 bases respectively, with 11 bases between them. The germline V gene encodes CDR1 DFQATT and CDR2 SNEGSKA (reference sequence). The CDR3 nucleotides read TGCAGTGCTAGAGTCCCGCTAGAGGATACGCAGTATTTT. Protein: CSARVPLEDTQYF.

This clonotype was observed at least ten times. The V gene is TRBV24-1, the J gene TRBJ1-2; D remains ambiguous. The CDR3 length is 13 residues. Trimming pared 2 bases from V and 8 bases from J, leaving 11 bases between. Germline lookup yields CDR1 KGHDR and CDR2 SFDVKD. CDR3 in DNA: TGTGCCACCAGTGATTACAATCTTCGGGGCTACACCTTC. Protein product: CATSDYNLRGYTF.

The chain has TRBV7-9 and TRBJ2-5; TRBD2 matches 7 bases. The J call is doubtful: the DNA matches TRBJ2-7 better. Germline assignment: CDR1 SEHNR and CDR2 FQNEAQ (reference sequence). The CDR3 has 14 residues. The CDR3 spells CASSEMGGGYEQYF. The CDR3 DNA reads TGTGCCAGCAGCGAGATGGGCGGGGGATACGAGCAGTACTTC.

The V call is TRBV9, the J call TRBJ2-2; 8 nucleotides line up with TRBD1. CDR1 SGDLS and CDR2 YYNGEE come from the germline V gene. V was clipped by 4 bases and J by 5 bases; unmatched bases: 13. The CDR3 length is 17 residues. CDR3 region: CASSLRGQATGTGELFF. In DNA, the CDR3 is TGTGCCAGCAGCTTGCGGGGACAGGCCACAGGGACCGGGGAGCTGTTTTTT.

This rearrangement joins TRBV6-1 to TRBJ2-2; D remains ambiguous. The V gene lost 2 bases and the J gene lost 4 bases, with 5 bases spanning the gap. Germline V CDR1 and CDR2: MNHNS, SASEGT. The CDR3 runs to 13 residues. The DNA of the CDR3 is TGTGCCAGCAGTGAAAGGCGCACCGGGGAGCTGTTTTTT. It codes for CASSERRTGELFF.

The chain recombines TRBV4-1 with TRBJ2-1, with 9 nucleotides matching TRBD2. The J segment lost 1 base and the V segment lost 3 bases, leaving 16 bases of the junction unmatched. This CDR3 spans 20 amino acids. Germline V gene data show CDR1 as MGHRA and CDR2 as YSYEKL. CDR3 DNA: TGCGCCAGCAGCCAGAGGAAGGAGCGGGGGGTGCGGAAATCCTACAATGAGCAGTTCTTC. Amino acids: CASSQRKERGVRKSYNEQFF.

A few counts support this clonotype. The CDR3 region has the DNA TGTGCCAGCAGCTTGACACGGAGCACAGATACGCAGTATTTT. It encodes CASSLTRSTDTQYF. V usage is TRBV5-4 and J usage is TRBJ2-3, with D unresolved. CDR1 is SGHNT, CDR2 YYREEE, per germline (reference sequence). Between the trimmed V and J ends, which lost 1 base and 0 bases, there was a span of 6 bases. The CDR3 runs 14 residues.

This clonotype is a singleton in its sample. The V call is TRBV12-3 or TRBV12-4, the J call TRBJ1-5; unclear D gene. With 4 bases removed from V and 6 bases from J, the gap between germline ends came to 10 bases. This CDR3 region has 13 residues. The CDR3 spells CASSSGEGQPQHF. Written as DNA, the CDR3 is TGTGCCAGCAGTTCCGGGGAGGGTCAGCCCCAGCATTTT.

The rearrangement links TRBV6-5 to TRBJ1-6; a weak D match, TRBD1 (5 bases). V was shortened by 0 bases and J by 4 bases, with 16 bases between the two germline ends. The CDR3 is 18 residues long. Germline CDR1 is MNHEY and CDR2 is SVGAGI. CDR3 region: CASSYSSTDQGYNSPLHF. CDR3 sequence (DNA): TGTGCCAGCAGTTACTCTTCTACTGACCAGGGATATAATTCACCCCTCCACTTT.

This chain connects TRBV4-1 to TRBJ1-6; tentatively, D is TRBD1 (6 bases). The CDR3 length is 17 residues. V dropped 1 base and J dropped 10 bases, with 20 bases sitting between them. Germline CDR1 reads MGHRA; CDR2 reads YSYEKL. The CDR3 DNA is TGCGCCAGCAGCCAAGTGCCCCCTGCAGGGGATCGCTCACCCCTCCACTTT. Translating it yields CASSQVPPAGDRSPLHF.

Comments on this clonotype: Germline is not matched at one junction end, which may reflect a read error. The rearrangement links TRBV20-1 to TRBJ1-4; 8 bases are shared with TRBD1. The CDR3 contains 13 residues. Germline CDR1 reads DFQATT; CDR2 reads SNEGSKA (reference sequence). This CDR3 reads CSATGGADEKPFF. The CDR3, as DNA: TGCAGTGCTACAGGGGGCGCAGATGAAAAACCGTTTTTT.

CDR3 nucleotides: TGCAGTGCTTCAACTAGCGGGGAAGCCTACGAGCAGTACTTC. Its protein product is CSASTSGEAYEQYF. The genes are TRBV20-1 and TRBJ2-7, with TRBD2 matching 10 bases. The CDR3 is 14 amino acids. With V trimmed by 5 bases and J by 2 bases, 6 bases remained unmatched. Germline CDR1 DFQATT, CDR2 SNEGSKA (reference sequence).

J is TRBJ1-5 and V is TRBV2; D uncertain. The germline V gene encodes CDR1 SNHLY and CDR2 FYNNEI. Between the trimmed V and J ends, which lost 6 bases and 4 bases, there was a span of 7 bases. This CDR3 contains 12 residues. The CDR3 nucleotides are TGTGCCAGCAGAACGGCGAATCAGCCCCAGCATTTT. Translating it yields CASRTANQPQHF. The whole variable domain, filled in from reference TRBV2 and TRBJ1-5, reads EPEVTQTPSHQVTQMGQEVILRCVPISNHLYFYWYRQILGQKVEFLVSFYNNEISEKSEIFDDQFSVERPDGSNFTLKIRSTKLEDSAMYFCASRTANQPQHFGDGTRLSIL.

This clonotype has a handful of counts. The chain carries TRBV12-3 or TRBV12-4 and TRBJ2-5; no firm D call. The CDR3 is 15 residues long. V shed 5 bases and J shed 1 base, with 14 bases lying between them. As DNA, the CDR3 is TGTGCCAGCAGTCTGTTTAACTCGGGCCAAGAGACCCAGTACTTC. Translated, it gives CASSLFNSGQETQYF.